These T cell receptor beta chains were read from a single sample in a study of graft-versus-host responses after intestinal transplantation. Antigens for these TCRs are unknown. Data came from immunoSEQ multiplex PCR; TCRdb stores just in-frame clones and leaves some out. In the table there are under 90,000 clones, under 95% of which are singletons. This specimen consisted of unstimulated CD4+ T cells sorted from spleen or lymph node cells, obtained before transplant. These receptors originate from a human donor who was the organ donor for an intestinal transplant. The CDR3 runs from the conserved cysteine through the conserved F or W. The order of the fields is J gene, D gene, clone size, V gene, CDR3 protein, CDR3 DNA. D genes are given only for firm matches. The size entry is marked missing in some rows and otherwise reads once, few, many or a size class.

j_call: TRBJ1-1; d_call: TRBD1; clone_size: -; v_call: TRBV18; cdr3_aa: CASSPGQGNTEAFF; cdr3_nt: TGTGCCAGCTCACCAGGACAGGGGAACACTGAAGCTTTCTTT
j_call: TRBJ1-2; d_call: -; clone_size: -; v_call: TRBV30; cdr3_aa: CAWWTVAGYTF; cdr3_nt: TGTGCCTGGTGGACAGTGGCCGGCTACACCTTC
j_call: TRBJ1-1; d_call: -; clone_size: -; v_call: TRBV30; cdr3_aa: CAWNRGTEAFF; cdr3_nt: TGTGCCTGGAATAGGGGTACTGAAGCTTTCTTT
j_call: TRBJ2-5; d_call: TRBD1; clone_size: -; v_call: TRBV6-1; cdr3_aa: CATRHTIDRATQYF; cdr3_nt: TGTGCCACCCGTCACACGATCGACAGGGCGACCCAGTACTTC
j_call: TRBJ2-7; d_call: -; clone_size: -; v_call: TRBV5-1; cdr3_aa: CASSLAPGVRASYEQYF; cdr3_nt: TGCGCCAGCAGCTTGGCCCCAGGGGTAAGGGCCTCCTACGAGCAGTACTTC
j_call: TRBJ1-1; d_call: -; clone_size: few; v_call: TRBV5-1; cdr3_aa: CASSVQGGMTEAFF; cdr3_nt: TGCGCCAGCAGTGTACAGGGTGGAATGACTGAAGCTTTCTTT
j_call: TRBJ1-2; d_call: TRBD1; clone_size: -; v_call: TRBV5-5; cdr3_aa: CASSLRDRFYGYTF; cdr3_nt: TGTGCCAGCAGCTTAAGGGACAGGTTCTATGGCTACACCTTC
j_call: TRBJ1-1; d_call: -; clone_size: -; v_call: TRBV25-1; cdr3_aa: CASSERGGDTEAFF; cdr3_nt: TGTGCCAGCAGTGAACGAGGGGGGGACACTGAAGCTTTCTTT
j_call: TRBJ1-1; d_call: -; clone_size: -; v_call: TRBV6-4; cdr3_aa: CASRREAGLSAEAFF; cdr3_nt: TGTGCCAGCAGACGGGAGGCAGGGTTGAGCGCTGAAGCTTTCTTT
j_call: TRBJ2-3; d_call: -; clone_size: once; v_call: TRBV28; cdr3_aa: CAVNPSLNTDTQYF; cdr3_nt: TGTGCTGTTAACCCCTCGCTAAACACAGATACGCAGTATTTT
j_call: TRBJ1-6; d_call: -; clone_size: -; v_call: TRBV6-1; cdr3_aa: CASFWAFSYNSPLHF; cdr3_nt: TGTGCCAGCTTCTGGGCTTTCTCCTATAATTCACCCCTCCACTTT
j_call: TRBJ2-7; d_call: -; clone_size: -; v_call: TRBV10-3; cdr3_aa: CAISEGLARYEQYF; cdr3_nt: TGTGCCATCAGTGAGGGGCTAGCGCGGTACGAGCAGTACTTC
j_call: TRBJ1-1; d_call: TRBD1; clone_size: -; v_call: TRBV6-1; cdr3_aa: CASSLTGGANTEAFF; cdr3_nt: TGTGCCAGCAGTTTAACAGGGGGCGCGAACACTGAAGCTTTCTTT
j_call: TRBJ1-2; d_call: TRBD1; clone_size: -; v_call: TRBV15; cdr3_aa: CATSIYRDRGGDGYTF; cdr3_nt: TGTGCCACCAGCATATACCGGGACAGGGGGGGGGATGGCTACACCTTC
j_call: TRBJ2-7; d_call: TRBD2; clone_size: -; v_call: TRBV15; cdr3_aa: CATSQGRAGGVHEQYF; cdr3_nt: TGTGCCACCAGCCAAGGAAGAGCGGGAGGGGTCCACGAGCAGTACTTC
j_call: TRBJ2-2; d_call: -; clone_size: -; v_call: TRBV5-6; cdr3_aa: CASSFTYALNTGELFF; cdr3_nt: TGTGCCAGCAGCTTTACCTACGCGCTGAACACCGGGGAGCTGTTTTTT
j_call: TRBJ2-3; d_call: TRBD2; clone_size: -; v_call: TRBV27; cdr3_aa: CASAAGPLSTDTQYF; cdr3_nt: TGTGCCAGCGCAGCGGGGCCTCTTAGCACAGATACGCAGTATTTT
j_call: TRBJ2-3; d_call: -; clone_size: -; v_call: TRBV7-3; cdr3_aa: CASSLEASVQDTQYF; cdr3_nt: TGTGCCAGCAGCCTAGAAGCTAGCGTTCAAGATACGCAGTATTTT
j_call: TRBJ2-5; d_call: TRBD1; clone_size: -; v_call: TRBV28; cdr3_aa: CASRRTGQETQYF; cdr3_nt: TGTGCCAGCAGGAGGACAGGACAAGAGACCCAGTACTTC
j_call: TRBJ2-5; d_call: -; clone_size: -; v_call: TRBV5-4; cdr3_aa: CASSSGTINQETQYF; cdr3_nt: TGTGCCAGCAGCTCGGGGACAATTAACCAAGAGACCCAGTACTTC
j_call: TRBJ2-2; d_call: -; clone_size: -; v_call: TRBV7-9; cdr3_aa: CASSLRTLLSTGELFF; cdr3_nt: TGTGCCAGCAGCTTAAGGACTTTGCTCTCCACCGGGGAGCTGTTTTTT
j_call: TRBJ2-5; d_call: -; clone_size: -; v_call: TRBV30; cdr3_aa: CGGGILGQETQYF; cdr3_nt: TGTGGTGGGGGGATTCTGGGCCAAGAGACCCAGTACTTC
j_call: TRBJ1-5; d_call: TRBD1; clone_size: once; v_call: TRBV7-3; cdr3_aa: CASSSRDRVQPQHF; cdr3_nt: TGTGCCAGCTCAAGCCGGGACAGGGTTCAGCCCCAGCATTTT
j_call: TRBJ1-5; d_call: -; clone_size: -; v_call: TRBV9; cdr3_aa: CASSAGTSNQPQHF; cdr3_nt: TGTGCCAGCAGCGCCGGGACAAGCAATCAGCCCCAGCATTTT
j_call: TRBJ2-5; d_call: TRBD1; clone_size: -; v_call: TRBV25-1; cdr3_aa: CASSGDSQETQYF; cdr3_nt: TGTGCCAGCAGTGGGGACAGCCAAGAGACCCAGTACTTC
j_call: TRBJ1-5; d_call: TRBD1; clone_size: -; v_call: TRBV6-6; cdr3_aa: CASSSLQGEKGQPQHF; cdr3_nt: TGTGCCAGCAGTAGCTTGCAGGGGGAAAAAGGACAGCCCCAGCATTTT
j_call: TRBJ2-1; d_call: TRBD2; clone_size: -; v_call: TRBV18; cdr3_aa: CASSPPTSGVNNEQFF; cdr3_nt: TGTGCCAGCTCACCACCGACCAGCGGGGTGAACAATGAGCAGTTCTTC
j_call: TRBJ2-5; d_call: TRBD2; clone_size: -; v_call: TRBV5-4; cdr3_aa: CASTESSSGGWETQYF; cdr3_nt: TGTGCCAGCACCGAATCTTCTAGCGGGGGATGGGAGACCCAGTACTTC
j_call: TRBJ2-1; d_call: TRBD1; clone_size: -; v_call: TRBV29-1; cdr3_aa: CSVEVGRDRGYNEQFF; cdr3_nt: TGCAGCGTTGAAGTGGGGCGGGACAGGGGGTACAATGAGCAGTTCTTC
j_call: TRBJ1-3; d_call: TRBD1; clone_size: once; v_call: TRBV5-1; cdr3_aa: CASGQGNQFSGNTIYF; cdr3_nt: TGCGCCAGCGGACAGGGGAACCAATTCTCTGGAAACACCATATATTTT
j_call: TRBJ2-1; d_call: TRBD1; clone_size: -; v_call: TRBV19; cdr3_aa: CASSTTGGSYNEQFF; cdr3_nt: TGTGCCAGTAGTACGACAGGGGGCTCCTACAATGAGCAGTTCTTC
j_call: TRBJ1-6; d_call: -; clone_size: -; v_call: TRBV11-3; cdr3_aa: CASSADSLPNSPLHF; cdr3_nt: TGTGCCAGCAGCGCAGACAGCCTTCCCAATTCACCCCTCCACTTT
j_call: TRBJ2-7; d_call: TRBD1; clone_size: -; v_call: TRBV7-6; cdr3_aa: CASSLEGQGAYEQYF; cdr3_nt: TGTGCCAGCAGCTTAGAGGGACAGGGGGCCTACGAGCAGTACTTC
j_call: TRBJ2-5; d_call: -; clone_size: -; v_call: TRBV7-3; cdr3_aa: CASSLSGTVQETQYF; cdr3_nt: TGTGCCAGCAGCTTAAGCGGGACAGTTCAAGAGACCCAGTACTTC
j_call: TRBJ2-2; d_call: -; clone_size: -; v_call: TRBV28; cdr3_aa: CASGTTNTGELFF; cdr3_nt: TGTGCCAGTGGGACAACGAACACCGGGGAGCTGTTTTTT
j_call: TRBJ1-5; d_call: -; clone_size: -; v_call: TRBV14; cdr3_aa: CASSPGFGGPQHF; cdr3_nt: TGTGCCAGCAGCCCAGGCTTCGGAGGGCCCCAGCATTTT
j_call: TRBJ2-5; d_call: -; clone_size: -; v_call: TRBV10-3; cdr3_aa: CAISEFDRQTQYF; cdr3_nt: TGTGCCATCAGTGAGTTTGACAGGCAGACCCAGTACTTC
j_call: TRBJ2-3; d_call: TRBD2; clone_size: -; v_call: TRBV5-1; cdr3_aa: CASSLEGLAGGRGADTQYF; cdr3_nt: TGCGCCAGCAGCTTGGAGGGGCTAGCGGGGGGCCGGGGGGCAGATACGCAGTATTTT
j_call: TRBJ1-2; d_call: TRBD1; clone_size: -; v_call: TRBV6-5; cdr3_aa: CASSYGPGGDYGYTF; cdr3_nt: TGTGCCAGCAGTTACGGGCCAGGGGGCGACTATGGCTACACCTTC
j_call: TRBJ2-7; d_call: -; clone_size: -; v_call: TRBV28; cdr3_aa: CASRLTGNSYEQYF; cdr3_nt: TGTGCCAGCCGGCTAACAGGCAACTCCTACGAGCAGTACTTC
j_call: TRBJ2-7; d_call: TRBD2; clone_size: -; v_call: TRBV5-4; cdr3_aa: CASSWGGRTTYEQYF; cdr3_nt: TGTGCCAGCAGTTGGGGCGGGAGGACGACCTACGAGCAGTACTTC